Following are 5 T cell receptor beta chains from one sample sequenced in a study of response to subunit inactivated influenza vaccine listed by TCRdb under 2018. The library was prepared using RT-PCR. This sample was sequenced with an Illumina HiSeq 2500. The public sequencing data were trimmed at Q25 with fastp and processed into clonotypes with MiXCR by TCRdb, which kept only in-frame beta chains. Rows matching on CDR3 protein sequence are summarized as one entry with the most common DNA and genes. The sample records roughly 500,000 distinct CDR3 sequences, around 21% of which are singletons. The top ten clones comprise around 2.8% of the sample. These data are also associated with another study on T cells expressing NK-cell markers. The second publication reports: TCR beta cDNA libraries were made by 5'RACE template switching that added a universal primer site and unique molecular identifiers.

Sequenced material: CD4+ T cells sorted from PBMCs, taken 11 to 12 days after vaccination. The receptors come from a man aged 45 to 65 who received an inactivated influenza vaccine. Donor details come from another sample of the same person, matched by shared clones.

The V and J genes are TRBV5-6 and TRBJ1-5; unclear D gene. Germline V lookup: CDR1 SGHDT, CDR2 YYEEEE. The CDR3 sequence is 11 residues long. V shed 7 bases and J shed 3 bases, with 5 bases lying between them. The CDR3 here is CASPPNQPQHF. The CDR3 bases are TGTGCCAGCCCCCCCAATCAGCCCCAGCATTTT.

This clonotype was counted only a few times. The V and J genes are TRBV5-5 and TRBJ2-7; no firm D call. The length of the CDR3 is 15 residues. V lost 4 bases to trimming and J lost 6 bases, with 20 bases between them. Germline V gene sequence: CDR1 SGHKS, CDR2 YYEKEE (reference sequence). DNA of the CDR3: TGTGCCAGCAGCCAGCTTGTCGGTACATCGAGCGAGCAGTACTTC. This encodes CASSQLVGTSSEQYF.

The chain carries TRBV20-1 and TRBJ2-3; 11 bases match TRBD2. Trimming removed 6 bases from V and 4 bases from J; junction bases left unmatched: 6. The CDR3 is 14 amino acids. Germline CDR1 is DFQATT and CDR2 is SNEGSKA (reference sequence). The CDR3 here is CSASSGGGSDTQYF. The CDR3 DNA reads TGCAGTGCCAGTAGCGGGGGGGGCTCAGATACGCAGTATTTT.

This clonotype has at least ten counts. J is TRBJ2-7 and V is TRBV29-1; TRBD2 matches 9 bases. The CDR3 spans 14 residues. The germline V gene has CDR1 SQVTM and CDR2 ANQGSEA. The trim removed 6 bases at V and 1 base at J, leaving 7 bases unmatched. CDR3: CSVAGGTSSYEQYF. The CDR3 region has the DNA TGCAGCGTCGCGGGGGGGACATCTTCCTACGAGCAGTACTTC.

This clonotype has only a few counts. The chain uses TRBV10-3 and TRBJ2-7; D gene ambiguous. Germline V gene lookup returns CDR1 ENHRY and CDR2 SYGVKD. V was trimmed by 0 bases and J by 0 bases, leaving 6 bases between them. The CDR3 sequence is 14 residues long. CDR3 protein: CAISESRSSYEQYF. CDR3 sequence (DNA): TGTGCCATCAGTGAGTCGAGGAGCTCCTACGAGCAGTACTTC.